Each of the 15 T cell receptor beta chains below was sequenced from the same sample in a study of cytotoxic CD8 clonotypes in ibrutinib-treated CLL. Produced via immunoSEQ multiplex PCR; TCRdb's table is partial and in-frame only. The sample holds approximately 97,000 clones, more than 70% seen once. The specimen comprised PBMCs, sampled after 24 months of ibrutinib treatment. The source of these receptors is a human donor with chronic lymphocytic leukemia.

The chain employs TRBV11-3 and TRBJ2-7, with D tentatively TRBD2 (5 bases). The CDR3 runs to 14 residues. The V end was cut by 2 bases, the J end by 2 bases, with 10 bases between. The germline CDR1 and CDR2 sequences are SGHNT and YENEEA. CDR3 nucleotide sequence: TGTGCCAGCAGCTTATTAGCGCAAGCCTACGAGCAGTACTTC. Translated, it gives CASSLLAQAYEQYF.

The CDR3 DNA sequence: TGTGCCAGTAGTTTGCCGGGACAGGGAGAAGGCGGCTACACCTTC. This encodes CASSLPGQGEGGYTF. The chain couples TRBV19 to TRBJ1-2; TRBD1 matches at 9 bases. Trimming took 5 bases from V and 8 from J; bases not matched to a gene: 12. The CDR3 contains 15 residues. The germline V gene encodes CDR1 LNHDA and CDR2 SQIVND (reference sequence).

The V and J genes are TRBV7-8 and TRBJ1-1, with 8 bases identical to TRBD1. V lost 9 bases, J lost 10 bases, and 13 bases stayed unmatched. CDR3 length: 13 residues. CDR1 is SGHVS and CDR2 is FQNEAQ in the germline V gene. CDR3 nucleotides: TGTGCCAGTTCGCAGGGGGCTCCTTGGGGAGCTTTCTTT. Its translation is CASSQGAPWGAFF.

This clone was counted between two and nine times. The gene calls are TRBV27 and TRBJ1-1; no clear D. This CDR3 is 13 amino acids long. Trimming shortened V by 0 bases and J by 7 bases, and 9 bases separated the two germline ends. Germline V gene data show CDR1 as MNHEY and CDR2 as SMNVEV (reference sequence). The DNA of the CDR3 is TGTGCCAGCAGTTTATCGGCCGGAGGTGAAGCTTTCTTT. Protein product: CASSLSAGGEAFF.

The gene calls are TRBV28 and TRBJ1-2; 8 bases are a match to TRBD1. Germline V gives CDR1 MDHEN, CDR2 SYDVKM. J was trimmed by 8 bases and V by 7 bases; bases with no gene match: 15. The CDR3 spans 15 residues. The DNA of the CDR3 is TGTGCCAGCACCGTAGGGATCCAGGGGGCATGGGGCTACACCTTC. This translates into CASTVGIQGAWGYTF.

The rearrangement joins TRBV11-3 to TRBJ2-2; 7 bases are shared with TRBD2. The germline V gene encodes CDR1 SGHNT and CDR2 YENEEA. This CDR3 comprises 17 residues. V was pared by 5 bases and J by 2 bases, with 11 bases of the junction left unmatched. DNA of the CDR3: TGTGCCAGCAGCCCCCCCCTAATAGCGGGTAACACCGGGGAGCTGTTTTTT. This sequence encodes CASSPPLIAGNTGELFF.

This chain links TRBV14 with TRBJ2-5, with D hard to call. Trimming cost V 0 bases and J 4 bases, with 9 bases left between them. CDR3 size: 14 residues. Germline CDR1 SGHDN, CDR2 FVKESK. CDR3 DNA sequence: TGTGCCAGCAGCCAAGAACTGGCGGTAGAGACCCAGTACTTC. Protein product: CASSQELAVETQYF.

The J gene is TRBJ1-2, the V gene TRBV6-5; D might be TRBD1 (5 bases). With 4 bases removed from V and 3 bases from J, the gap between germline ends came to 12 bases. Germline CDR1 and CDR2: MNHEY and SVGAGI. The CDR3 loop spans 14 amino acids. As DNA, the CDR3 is TGTGCCAGCAGTTTTCGAATCAGGGACTATGGCTACACCTTC. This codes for CASSFRIRDYGYTF.

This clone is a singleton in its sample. CDR3 protein: CASSLSRGAYTEAFF. The CDR3 DNA reads TGTGCCAGCAGTTTATCCCGGGGGGCATACACTGAAGCTTTCTTT. The J gene is TRBJ1-1, the V gene TRBV27; tentatively, D is TRBD1 (6 bases). CDR3 length equals 15 residues. Trimming pared 0 bases from V and 3 bases from J, leaving 11 bases between. Per germline, CDR1 MNHEY and CDR2 SMNVEV (reference sequence).

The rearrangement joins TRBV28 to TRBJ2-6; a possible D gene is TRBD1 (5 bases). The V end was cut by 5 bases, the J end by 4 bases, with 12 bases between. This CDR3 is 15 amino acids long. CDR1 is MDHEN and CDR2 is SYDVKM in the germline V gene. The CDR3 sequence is CASSLQGSGANVLTF. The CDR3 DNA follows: TGTGCCAGCAGTCTCCAGGGCTCCGGGGCCAACGTCCTGACTTTC.

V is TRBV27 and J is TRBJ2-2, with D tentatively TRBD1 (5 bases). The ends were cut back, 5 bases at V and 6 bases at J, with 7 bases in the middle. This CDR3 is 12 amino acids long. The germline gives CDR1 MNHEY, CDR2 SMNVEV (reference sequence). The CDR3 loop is CASSGRAGELFF. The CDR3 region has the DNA TGTGCCAGCAGTGGCAGGGCCGGGGAGCTGTTTTTT.

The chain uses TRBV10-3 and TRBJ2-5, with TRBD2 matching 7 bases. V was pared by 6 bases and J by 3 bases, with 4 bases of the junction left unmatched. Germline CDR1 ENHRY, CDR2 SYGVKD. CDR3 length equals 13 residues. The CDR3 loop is CAISDSGEETQYF. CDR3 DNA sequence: TGTGCCATCAGCGACAGCGGGGAAGAGACCCAGTACTTC.

CDR3 residues: CASSPLGSSTDTQYF. The CDR3 coding sequence is TGTGCCAGCTCACCACTGGGATCTAGCACAGATACGCAGTATTTT. The J gene is TRBJ2-3, the V gene TRBV18, with unresolved D. The germline V and J ends were trimmed by 1 base and 0 bases, with 8 bases remaining between them. The CDR3 has 15 residues. CDR1 and CDR2 from the germline V gene are KGHSH and LQKENI.

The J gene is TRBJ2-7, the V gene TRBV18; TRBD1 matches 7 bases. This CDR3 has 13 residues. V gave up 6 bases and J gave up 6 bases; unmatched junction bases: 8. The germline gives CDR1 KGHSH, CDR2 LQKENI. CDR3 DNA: TGTGCCAGCTCGGACCGTACAGGGGCCGAGCAGTACTTC. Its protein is CASSDRTGAEQYF.

The DNA for the CDR3 is TGTGCCAGCAGCCCAGGACTAGCGGGAGGGCCTCGGGAGACCCAGTACTTC. Its translation is CASSPGLAGGPRETQYF. This sequence joins TRBV14 and TRBJ2-5; 15 bases fit TRBD2. CDR3 size: 17 residues. V lost 4 bases and J lost 5; bases outside the gene matches: 8. CDR1 and CDR2 (germline): SGHDN, FVKESK.